Sequencing of this T cell receptor (beta chain) was carried out in a study of long-term antiretroviral therapy in people with HIV. A v3.0 immunoSEQ assay was performed at survey level. Here immunoSEQ multiplex PCR was the method, and the copy in TCRdb shows in-frame clones only, minus some. The sample includes some 48,000 clones, around 80% of them seen just once. In its sample, this clone was seen a few times. What it binds is not known. Germline-derived CDR1 and CDR2 are MNHEY and SMNVEV (reference sequence). This CDR3 spans 14 amino acids. Trimming cost V 6 bases and J 0 bases; bases outside gene matches: 5. Findings and caveats of the study: There were no data on ART adherence, viral resistance or therapy changes, a gap that limits inferences about post-ART repertoire changes. Controls exceeded HIV repertoires in CDR3 length range. ART preceded a rise in diversity that nonetheless stayed lower than in transplant donor controls.

This sequence was found in a woman younger than 30 with HIV. The source material was unsorted PBMCs, sampled 0.8 years after starting antiretroviral therapy. V gene TRBV27 combines with J gene TRBJ2-7; 7 bases line up with TRBD1. This CDR3 is CASRNRGLSYEQYF. CDR3 nucleotides: TGTGCCAGCAGAAACAGGGGCCTCTCCTACGAGCAGTACTTC.